This is a list of T cell receptor beta chains from one sample in a study of blood T cells in healthy people across ages. TCRdb redid the calling of the 5' RACE reads with MiXCR, one entry per CDR3 protein. The sample consists of some 290,000 distinct CDR3 sequences, roughly 29% of them appearing once. The sample comprised blood. The receptors derive from a woman in her 70s in good health. Each CDR3 is given with its conserved first and last residue. D genes are given only for firm matches. The size of a clone is reported for some rows only, either as once, few or many, or as a class for expanded clones.

V gene	clone size	D gene	J gene	CDR3 DNA	CDR3 protein
TRBV20-1	-	-	TRBJ2-4	TGCAGTGCTAGAATGGGGGGCAGGGGCAAAAACATTCAGTACTTC	CSARMGGRGKNIQYF
TRBV20-1	few	TRBD2	TRBJ2-5	TGCAGTGCGAACCATCTAGCGGGAGGAGAGACCCAGTACTTC	CSANHLAGGETQYF
TRBV7-3	-	-	TRBJ2-1	TGTGCCAGCAGCCCGAACAGTCAAGAGCAGTTCTTC	CASSPNSQEQFF
TRBV12-3/TRBV12-4	few	-	TRBJ2-6	TGTGCCAGCAACGTCGTAGGGGTCTTAAGCTCTGGGGCCAACGTCCTGACTTTC	CASNVVGVLSSGANVLTF
TRBV7-2	-	-	TRBJ1-2	TGTGCCAGCAGCCAAGTTCGGGACTATGGCTACACCTTC	CASSQVRDYGYTF
TRBV7-6	-	-	TRBJ1-1	TGTGCCAGCAGCTTAACTCTCCGGGACACGAACACTGAAGCTTTCTTT	CASSLTLRDTNTEAFF
TRBV28	-	TRBD1	TRBJ1-4	TGTGCCAGCATCAGGGGGCGAAATGAAAAACTGTTTTTT	CASIRGRNEKLFF
TRBV5-6	-	TRBD2	TRBJ2-3	TGTGCCAGCGGTCTAGCGGGAGCTGATACGCAGTATTTT	CASGLAGADTQYF
TRBV24-1	few	-	TRBJ2-5	TGTGCCACCAGTGCCGTTTTAGGGGCTCAAGAGACCCAGTACTTC	CATSAVLGAQETQYF
TRBV9	-	-	TRBJ2-1	TGTGCCAGCAGCGCTCCTCTGAATAGCTCCTACAATGAGCAGTTCTTC	CASSAPLNSSYNEQFF
TRBV7-2	few	-	TRBJ2-1	TGTGCCAGCAGCTTTTACGGGTACCTTGAGCAGTTCTTC	CASSFYGYLEQFF
TRBV28	few	-	TRBJ1-2	TGTGCCAGCATAGGCCTTAACTATGGCTACACCTTC	CASIGLNYGYTF
TRBV14	many	-	TRBJ1-1	TGTGCCAGCAGCCAAGCACGGGGAGGGAGAGCTTTCTTT	CASSQARGGRAFF
TRBV7-2	-	TRBD2	TRBJ2-7	TGTGCCAGCAGCCAAGGACTAGCGGGCCCTAGCTCCTACGAGCAGTACTTC	CASSQGLAGPSSYEQYF
TRBV4-2	-	TRBD1	TRBJ2-7	TGTGCCAGCAGCCAAGAGACAAACAGGGGTTCCTACGAGCAGTACTTC	CASSQETNRGSYEQYF
TRBV20-1	many	TRBD2	TRBJ2-1	TGCAGTGCTAGGGACCCTAGCGGGCCCAATGAGCAGTTCTTC	CSARDPSGPNEQFF
TRBV6-1	few	TRBD1	TRBJ1-6	TGTGCCAGCAGTGGCGGGGACAGGGGTAAATCACCCCTCCACTTT	CASSGGDRGKSPLHF
TRBV3-1	-	TRBD2	TRBJ2-1	TGTGCCAGCAGCCAGGGGTTAGCGGGGGGATTCTACAATGAGCAGTTCTTC	CASSQGLAGGFYNEQFF
TRBV4-1	many	TRBD2	TRBJ2-1	TGCGCCAGCAGCCAAGATGGCGGGGGTAGCTCCTACAATGAGCAGTTCTTC	CASSQDGGGSSYNEQFF
TRBV12-3/TRBV12-4	-	-	TRBJ2-1	TGTGCCAGCAGTTTAGATACCCTAAGCGGGTCCTACAATGAGCAGTTCTTC	CASSLDTLSGSYNEQFF